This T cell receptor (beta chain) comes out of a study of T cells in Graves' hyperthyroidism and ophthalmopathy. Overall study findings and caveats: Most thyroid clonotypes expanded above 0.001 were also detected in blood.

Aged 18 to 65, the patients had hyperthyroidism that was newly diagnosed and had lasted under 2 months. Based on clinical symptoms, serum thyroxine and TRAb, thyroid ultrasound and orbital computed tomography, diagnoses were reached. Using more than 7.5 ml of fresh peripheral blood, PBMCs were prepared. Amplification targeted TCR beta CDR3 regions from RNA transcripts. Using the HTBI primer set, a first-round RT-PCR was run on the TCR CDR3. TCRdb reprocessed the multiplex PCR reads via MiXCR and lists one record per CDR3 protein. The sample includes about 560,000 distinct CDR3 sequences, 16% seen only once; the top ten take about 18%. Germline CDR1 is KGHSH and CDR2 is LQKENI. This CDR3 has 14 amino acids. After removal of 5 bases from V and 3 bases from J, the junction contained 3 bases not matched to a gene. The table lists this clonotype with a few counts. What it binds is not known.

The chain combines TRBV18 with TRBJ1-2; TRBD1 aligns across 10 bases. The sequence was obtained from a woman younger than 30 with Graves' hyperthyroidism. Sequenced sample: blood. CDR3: CASSGQGDYYGYTF. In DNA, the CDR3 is TGTGCCAGCTCAGGACAGGGGGATTACTATGGCTACACCTTC. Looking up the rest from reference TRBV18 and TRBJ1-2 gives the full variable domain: NAGVMQNPRHLVRRRGQEARLRCSPMKGHSHVYWYRQLPEEGLKFMVYLQKENIIDESGMPKERFSAEFPKEGPSILRIQQVVRGDSAAYFCASSGQGDYYGYTFGSGTRLTVV.